These 3 T cell receptor beta chains originate from one sample sequenced in a study of T cell responses to AZD1222 COVID-19 vaccine (dated by TCRdb to about 2021). The time point label here, explained by the study, means: baseline before first vaccination. Reading the label with the study, this specimen's treatment or condition is: meningococcal conjugate vaccine given as trial control. Libraries were constructed by the immunoSEQ multiplex PCR assay. As stored in TCRdb, this immuneACCESS dataset retains in-frame rearrangements with V and J assigned. A fraction of the clones does not appear; measured against another copy, unresolved V genes explain less than half of the discrepancy, and the remainder lacks a known reason. This sample gives 150,000 or so clones in total; 80% to 90% of them show up just once. The ten largest clonotypes hold 5% to 6% of the sample. Sample: peripheral blood, taken on day 0 of MenACWY control vaccination. Every receptor here comes from an adult in good health.

The chain combines TRBV7-2 with TRBJ2-7, with 8 nucleotides matching TRBD1. The CDR3 contains 16 residues. The J segment lost 2 bases and the V segment lost 5 bases, leaving 11 bases of the junction unmatched. Germline assignment: CDR1 SGHTA and CDR2 FQGNSA. The CDR3 here is CASSIAPGQAAYEQYF. CDR3 in DNA: TGTGCCAGCAGCATCGCCCCGGGACAGGCCGCCTACGAGCAGTACTTC.

This clone was seen just once. The gene calls are TRBV9 and TRBJ2-2, with D unresolved. Trimming took 2 bases from V and 5 from J, leaving 19 bases between them. Germline V CDR1 and CDR2: SGDLS, YYNGEE. The CDR3 spans 17 residues. This CDR3 is CASSVGVGVTMTGELFF. The CDR3 nucleotides read TGTGCCAGCAGCGTGGGCGTTGGGGTAACAATGACCGGGGAGCTGTTTTTT.

The rearrangement uses TRBV10-3 and TRBJ2-1; D is possibly TRBD1 or TRBD2 (5 bases each). The CDR3 is 11 residues long. Between the trimmed V and J ends, which lost 8 bases and 7 bases, there was a span of 9 bases. Per the germline V gene, CDR1 is ENHRY and CDR2 is SYGVKD. The DNA for the CDR3 is TGTGCCATCGGTTGGGGGAATGAGCAGTTCTTC. It is translated as CAIGWGNEQFF.